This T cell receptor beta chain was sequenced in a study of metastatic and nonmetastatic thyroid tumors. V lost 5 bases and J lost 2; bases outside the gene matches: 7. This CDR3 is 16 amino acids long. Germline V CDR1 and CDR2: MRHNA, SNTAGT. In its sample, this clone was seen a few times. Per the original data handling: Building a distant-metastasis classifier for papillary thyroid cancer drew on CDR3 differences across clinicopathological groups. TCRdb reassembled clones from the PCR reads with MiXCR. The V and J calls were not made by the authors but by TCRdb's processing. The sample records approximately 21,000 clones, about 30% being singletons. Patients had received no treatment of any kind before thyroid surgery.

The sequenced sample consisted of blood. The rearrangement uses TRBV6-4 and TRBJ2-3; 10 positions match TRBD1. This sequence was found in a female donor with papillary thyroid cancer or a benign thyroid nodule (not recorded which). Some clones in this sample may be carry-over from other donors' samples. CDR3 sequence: CASSLGTGVITDTQYF. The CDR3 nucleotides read TGTGCCAGCAGTCTAGGGACAGGGGTCATCACAGATACGCAGTATTTT.